This entry lists 24 T cell receptor beta chains sequenced from one sample in a study of blood T cells in healthy people across ages. Primed by a sample-barcoded 5' primer and a J-beta primer mix, a second PCR proceeded for 7 to 11 cycles. A single record per CDR3 protein comes from TCRdb applying MiXCR to the 5' RACE reads. The sample has 550,000 to 600,000 distinct CDR3 sequences, roughly 43% seen once; the top ten hold about 22%. The sequencing input was blood. The receptors originated from a man older than 75 in good health.

In the case of this clonotype: Since a much larger clone is just one base distant, this may be a read error. The chain couples TRBV6-5 to TRBJ2-1; 7 nucleotides match TRBD2. With V trimmed by 5 bases and J by 0 bases, 4 bases remained unmatched. The CDR3 runs to 15 residues. Per germline, CDR1 MNHEY and CDR2 SVGAGI. The CDR3 nucleotides read TGTGCCAGCAGTCACCAGCGGGGCTCCTACAATGAGCAGTTCTTC. It encodes CASSHQRGSYNEQFF.

This clonotype has just a few counts. V gene TRBV2 combines with J gene TRBJ2-3; D is tentatively TRBD1 or TRBD2 (5 bases each). Trimming cost V 7 bases and J 2 bases, with 13 bases left between them. This CDR3 region has 14 residues. Germline CDR1 SNHLY, CDR2 FYNNEI. This chain's CDR3 is CASKVGEITDTQYF. As DNA, the CDR3 is TGTGCCAGCAAGGTGGGGGAGATCACAGATACGCAGTATTTT.

This chain uses TRBV12-3 or TRBV12-4 with TRBJ1-2, with TRBD1 identical over 7 bases. CDR3 length: 14 amino acids. With 5 bases clipped from V and 8 bases from J, the junction kept 11 bases outside the gene matches. The CDR3 sequence: CASSGQVATWGYTF. CDR3 bases: TGTGCCAGCAGTGGACAGGTGGCGACGTGGGGCTACACCTTC.

The chain employs TRBV12-3 or TRBV12-4 and TRBJ2-4; the match to TRBD1 covers 7 bases. Trimming removed 5 bases from V and 13 bases from J; junction bases left unmatched: 11. The CDR3 runs 13 residues. CDR3 coding DNA: TGTGCCAGCAGTCGACAGGGCCCAGGGGAGCAGTACTTC. Its translation: CASSRQGPGEQYF.

There are a few counts of this clonotype. The gene calls are TRBV12-3 or TRBV12-4 and TRBJ1-6, with a weak D call TRBD1 (5 bases). With 3 bases removed from V and 6 bases from J, the gap between germline ends came to 21 bases. The length of the CDR3 is 18 residues. DNA of the CDR3: TGTGCCAGCAGTTTTTCGGCTCTTCCGGCAGACAGTAATTCACCCCTCCACTTT. Residues: CASSFSALPADSNSPLHF.

This clonotype showed up many times. The chain is built from TRBV7-9 and TRBJ2-5; either TRBD1 or TRBD2 may fit D (5 bases each). The V gene lost 7 bases and the J gene lost 4 bases, with 16 bases spanning the gap. CDR1 is SEHNR, CDR2 FQNEAQ, per germline (reference sequence). The CDR3 is 14 amino acids. CDR3 loop: CASIRTRDPETQYF. CDR3 sequence (DNA): TGTGCCAGCATCCGAACCAGGGACCCAGAGACCCAGTACTTC. The whole variable domain, remainder taken from reference TRBV7-9 and TRBJ2-5, is DTGVSQNPRHKITKRGQNVTFRCDPISEHNRLYWYRQTLGQGPEFLTYFQNEAQLEKSRLLSDRFSAERPKGSFSTLEIQRTEQGDSAMYLCASIRTRDPETQYFGPGTRLLVL.

This clonotype was detected a few times. The chain carries TRBV4-2 and TRBJ2-5; D not certain. Germline-derived CDR1 and CDR2 are LGHNA and YNFKEQ. The CDR3 covers 12 residues. With 4 bases removed from V and 5 bases from J, the gap between germline ends came to 8 bases. The CDR3: CASSPDMETQYF. The CDR3, as DNA: TGTGCCAGCAGCCCAGATATGGAGACCCAGTACTTC.

The V call is TRBV27, the J call TRBJ2-7; TRBD1 matches 10 bases. The CDR3 consists of 15 residues. In germline, CDR1 is MNHEY, CDR2 SMNVEV (reference sequence). J gave up 2 bases and V 6 bases, and 7 bases lay outside the gene matches. The CDR3 sequence: CASRRGTGATYEQYF. The CDR3 region has the DNA TGTGCCAGCAGGAGGGGGACAGGGGCTACCTACGAGCAGTACTTC.

The chain employs TRBV20-1 and TRBJ2-5; 9 bases line up with TRBD2. The V gene end was trimmed by 0 bases and the J gene end by 3 bases; junction bases not matched to a gene: 5. The CDR3 has 15 amino acids. Germline V gene data show CDR1 as DFQATT and CDR2 as SNEGSKA (reference sequence). The CDR3 bases are TGCAGTGCTAGAGATGCAGTAGCGGGGGAAGAGACCCAGTACTTC. This translates into CSARDAVAGEETQYF.

In this sample, this clonotype turned up a few times. The V and J genes are TRBV20-1 and TRBJ2-1; 7 bases align to TRBD2. After removal of 3 bases from V and 2 bases from J, the junction contained 7 bases not matched to a gene. This CDR3 is built from 15 residues. CDR1 and CDR2 from the germline V gene are DFQATT and SNEGSKA (reference sequence). The CDR3, as DNA: TGCAGTGCTAGTGGGCCTAGCGGACCCTACAATGAGCAGTTCTTC. Translating gives CSASGPSGPYNEQFF.

The chain joins TRBV20-1 to TRBJ2-7, with TRBD1 identical over 8 bases. CDR3 size: 14 residues. The V and J ends lost 0 bases and 3 bases, in that order; junction bases with no gene match: 4. The germline CDR1 and CDR2 sequences are DFQATT and SNEGSKA (reference sequence). The chain's CDR3 is CSARDQGQGYEQYF. CDR3 bases: TGCAGTGCTAGAGATCAAGGACAGGGCTACGAGCAGTACTTC.

The chain is built from TRBV12-3 or TRBV12-4 and TRBJ2-1, with 7 bases lining up with TRBD2. The trim removed 7 bases at V and 5 bases at J, leaving 8 bases unmatched. This CDR3 is built from 14 residues. In DNA, the CDR3 is TGTGCCAGCAAAGACAGCGGGACCCACAATGAGCAGTTCTTC. Protein: CASKDSGTHNEQFF.

The chain combines TRBV10-3 with TRBJ2-5; D call uncertain. The J call is doubtful: the DNA matches TRBJ2-7 better. Germline CDR1 and CDR2: ENHRY and SYGVKD. The CDR3 length is 13 residues. The CDR3 spells CAISESRQFEQYF. As DNA, the CDR3 is TGTGCCATCAGTGAGTCTCGGCAGTTCGAGCAGTACTTC.

This clonotype came up a few times. The V and J genes are TRBV6-1 and TRBJ2-1; 14 bases are shared with TRBD2. This CDR3 region has 22 residues. V lost 6 bases to trimming and J lost 4 bases; unmatched junction nucleotides: 23. The germline gives CDR1 MNHNS, CDR2 SASEGT. CDR3 in amino acids: CASRPPTAGTSGSGIRYNEQFF. In DNA form, the CDR3 reads TGTGCCAGCAGGCCTCCCACCGCCGGGACTAGCGGGAGTGGGATTAGGTACAATGAGCAGTTCTTC.

This rearrangement joins TRBV6-6 to TRBJ2-5; a possible D gene is TRBD2 (7 bases). Deletions cut 8 bases from V and 5 bases from J, with 18 bases between. The CDR3 contains 14 residues. Germline lookup yields CDR1 MNHNY and CDR2 SVGAGI (reference sequence). As DNA, the CDR3 is TGTGCCAGCGGCTACTGGGGGGGCTTGGAGACCCAGTACTTC. This gives the protein CASGYWGGLETQYF.

The gene calls are TRBV24-1 and TRBJ2-7; 8 bases match TRBD1. Looked up from germline, CDR1 is KGHDR and CDR2 is SFDVKD. The CDR3 sequence is 14 residues long. J gave up 7 bases and V 12 bases, and 16 bases lay outside the gene matches. The CDR3 bases are TGTGCCGCCTCGAGCGGACAGGGAATTTATGAGCAGTACTTC. This sequence encodes CAASSGQGIYEQYF.

This chain uses TRBV20-1 with TRBJ2-3; D is perhaps TRBD2 (5 bases). The CDR3 length is 12 residues. Deletions cut 6 bases from V and 5 bases from J, with 12 bases between. Per the germline V gene, CDR1 is DFQATT and CDR2 is SNEGSKA (reference sequence). CDR3 residues: CSARTGGDTQYF. DNA for the CDR3: TGCAGTGCAAGGACCGGAGGAGATACGCAGTATTTT.

This clonotype was found a few times. V is TRBV9 and J is TRBJ1-1; D is ambiguous. Germline V gives CDR1 SGDLS, CDR2 YYNGEE. This CDR3 has 15 amino acids. Trimming took off 0 bases at V and 1 base at J, with 10 bases between the two ends. This CDR3 is CASSVASDTNTEAFF. CDR3 nucleotides: TGTGCCAGCAGCGTAGCCTCAGATACGAACACTGAAGCTTTCTTT.

The chain links TRBV12-3 or TRBV12-4 to TRBJ2-3, with a tentative D call TRBD2 (6 bases). The CDR3 is 14 residues long. V was shortened by 6 bases and J by 5 bases, with 15 bases between the two germline ends. This CDR3 reads CASSKRWGGDTQYF. CDR3 bases: TGTGCCAGCAGCAAGAGGTGGGGAGGAGATACGCAGTATTTT.

This clonotype was recorded a few times. The chain uses TRBV5-6 and TRBJ2-7, with no clear D. The CDR3 is made up of 15 amino acids. Looked up from germline, CDR1 is SGHDT and CDR2 is YYEEEE. Trimming shortened V by 0 bases and J by 2 bases, and 12 bases separated the two germline ends. As DNA, the CDR3 is TGTGCCAGCAGCTTGGGGGTTACGAGTACCTACGAGCAGTACTTC. Protein product: CASSLGVTSTYEQYF.

The CDR3 loop is CASSLGADEQYF. The CDR3 nucleotides read TGTGCCAGCAGCTTAGGGGCAGACGAGCAGTACTTC. This rearrangement joins TRBV7-9 to TRBJ2-7; no clear D gene. The CDR3 is 12 amino acids. Trimming took 1 base from V and 5 from J, leaving 6 bases between them. Germline V gives CDR1 SEHNR, CDR2 FQNEAQ (reference sequence).

The rearrangement uses TRBV27 and TRBJ2-7; D possibly corresponds to TRBD1 (6 bases). CDR3 length equals 14 residues. The germline gives CDR1 MNHEY, CDR2 SMNVEV (reference sequence). The ends were cut back, 4 bases at V and 5 bases at J, with 15 bases in the middle. CDR3 bases: TGTGCCAGCAGTTCATCCTCAGGGGAACACGAGCAGTACTTC. It specifies CASSSSSGEHEQYF.

As for this clonotype: Its ends do not fully match the called genes, so a read error is possible. The chain couples TRBV5-5 to TRBJ1-6; 7 positions match TRBD1. Germline V gives CDR1 SGHKS, CDR2 YYEKEE (reference sequence). This CDR3 has 16 residues. The CDR3 region has the DNA TGTGCCAGCAGTTTAGTCGGACAGGACTATAGTTCACCCCTCCACTTT. It specifies CASSLVGQDYSSPLHF.

The gene calls are TRBV28 and TRBJ2-7, with TRBD1 matching 7 bases. The germline gives CDR1 MDHEN, CDR2 SYDVKM. This CDR3 is built from 13 residues. With 10 bases clipped from V and 2 bases from J, the junction kept 8 bases outside the gene matches. The CDR3 bases are TGTGCCACCGAAGGACAGGTTACCTACGAGCAGTACTTC. Its translation: CATEGQVTYEQYF.